Listed below are T cell receptor beta chains from one sample, sequenced in a study of human T cells and chemical hapten exposure. TCRdb used MiXCR to reprocess the RACE reads, holding one entry per CDR3 protein. The repertoire holds 95,000 to 150,000 distinct CDR3 sequences, roughly 10% seen once, with over 2% in the top ten. The specimen was whole blood, collected in connection with sensitization to the hapten diphenylcyclopropenone (DPC). The source is a woman between 50 and 59 years old with alopecia areata. Some clones in this sample may be carry-over from other donors' samples. Both conserved end residues are part of each CDR3. The order of the fields is J gene, V gene, D gene, clone size, CDR3 protein, CDR3 DNA. A D gene is named only where the DNA matches it firmly. Not all rows give a size; the values are once, few, many and, for expanded clones, a class.

TRBJ2-1	TRBV18	TRBD2	-	CASSPSGGAVSGEQFF	TGTGCCAGCTCACCTAGCGGGGGGGCCGTTTCCGGTGAGCAGTTCTTC
TRBJ2-3	TRBV9	-	-	CDSSVGTYTDTQYF	TGTGACAGCAGCGTAGGGACTTACACAGATACGCAGTATTTT
TRBJ2-3	TRBV28	-	few	CASSPRTGTDTQYF	TGTGCCAGCAGTCCCCGGACGGGGACAGATACGCAGTATTTT
TRBJ1-5	TRBV15	TRBD1	few	CATSSLDRGDQPQHF	TGTGCCACCAGCAGCTTAGACAGGGGGGACCAGCCCCAGCATTTT
TRBJ2-1	TRBV11-2	-	many	CASSLDPGLSGQFF	TGTGCCAGCAGCTTAGATCCGGGGCTGTCCGGGCAGTTCTTC
TRBJ2-7	TRBV20-1	-	few	CSCYAGYEQYF	TGCAGTTGCTACGCGGGTTACGAGCAGTACTTC
TRBJ1-1	TRBV28	-	few	CASRTGFLAFF	TGTGCCAGCAGAACAGGGTTCCTAGCTTTCTTT
TRBJ2-7	TRBV24-1	-	-	CATSEGIGSYEQYF	TGTGCCACCAGTGAAGGGATCGGGTCCTACGAGCAGTACTTC
TRBJ1-5	TRBV21-1	-	few	CASSKEGIGNQPQHF	TGTGCCAGTTCCAAGGAGGGGATCGGGAATCAGCCCCAGCATTTT
TRBJ2-3	TRBV9	-	few	CASSLSGTSPDTQYF	TGTGCCAGCAGCCTTTCTGGGACCTCCCCCGATACGCAGTATTTT
TRBJ2-1	TRBV20-1	-	few	CSASVQPFTSSYNEQFF	TGCAGTGCATCGGTGCAGCCGTTTACATCCTCCTACAATGAGCAGTTCTTC
TRBJ2-7	TRBV7-9	-	few	CASSLAHEQYF	TGTGCCAGCAGCTTAGCCCACGAGCAGTACTTC
TRBJ2-7	TRBV7-2	TRBD1	-	CTSSGSRGLGEQYF	TGTACCAGCAGCGGAAGCAGGGGGCTGGGCGAGCAGTACTTC
TRBJ1-2	TRBV20-1	TRBD1	-	CSARVTGTGKVNGYTF	TGCAGTGCTAGAGTCACGGGGACAGGGAAGGTCAATGGCTACACCTTC
TRBJ2-3	TRBV7-2	TRBD2	many	CASSLVGAGVPDTQYF	TGTGCCAGCAGCTTAGTCGGGGCGGGAGTACCAGATACGCAGTATTTT
TRBJ2-2	TRBV14	TRBD1	-	CASSRTGLDTGELFF	TGTGCCAGCAGCCGGACAGGCTTAGACACCGGGGAGCTGTTTTTT
TRBJ2-7	TRBV13	TRBD1	few	CASSLQRTGTTYEQYF	TGTGCCAGCAGCTTACAAAGGACAGGGACCACCTACGAGCAGTACTTC
TRBJ1-2	TRBV29-1	TRBD1	few	CSVEGTGAGYTF	TGCAGCGTTGAGGGGACAGGGGCTGGCTACACCTTC
TRBJ1-1	TRBV7-9	-	-	CASSPRGGAGVTEAFF	TGTGCCAGCAGCCCCCGCGGGGGGGCGGGTGTCACTGAAGCTTTCTTT
TRBJ1-3	TRBV6-5	-	-	CASSYRYIETDSSGNTIYF	TGTGCCAGCAGTTACCGGTACATCGAGACTGACTCTTCTGGAAACACCATATATTTT
TRBJ2-3	TRBV12-3/TRBV12-4	-	few	CASSPVDEGDTQYF	TGTGCCAGCAGTCCCGTCGATGAAGGGGATACGCAGTATTTT
TRBJ1-4	TRBV27	-	-	CASSDRPKREKLFF	TGTGCCAGCAGTGACCGACCTAAGAGGGAAAAACTGTTTTTT
TRBJ1-6	TRBV28	-	-	CASSTYKDSPLHF	TGTGCCAGCAGTACCTACAAGGATTCACCCCTCCACTTT
TRBJ2-7	TRBV6-1	-	-	CAISPGIYEQYF	TGTGCCATCAGTCCCGGGATCTACGAGCAGTACTTC
TRBJ2-1	TRBV28	TRBD2	few	CASSPSGRTVPFF	TGTGCCAGCAGTCCTAGCGGGAGGACAGTTCCGTTCTTC
TRBJ2-7	TRBV27	-	-	CASQGTSSYEQYF	TGTGCCAGCCAGGGGACATCATCCTACGAGCAGTACTTC
TRBJ2-5	TRBV4-3	-	few	CASSQDIGGGGETQYF	TGCGCCAGCAGCCAAGATATTGGGGGAGGGGGCGAGACCCAGTACTTC
TRBJ2-3	TRBV20-1	TRBD2	-	CSAKPPSGVDTQYF	TGCAGTGCTAAGCCCCCTAGCGGGGTAGATACGCAGTATTTT
TRBJ2-3	TRBV28	TRBD2	few	CASDQLAGGPDTQYF	TGTGCCAGCGATCAACTAGCGGGAGGTCCAGATACGCAGTATTTT
TRBJ2-7	TRBV10-3	TRBD2	many	CAISEGLAGWQYF	TGTGCCATCAGTGAGGGACTAGCGGGATGGCAGTACTTC
TRBJ2-7	TRBV3-1	-	-	CASSPDPIGGEQYF	TGTGCCAGCAGTCCCGACCCCATTGGGGGCGAGCAGTACTTC